This is a list of T cell receptor beta chains from one sample in a study of memory CD4+ T cells and cytomegalovirus serostatus. The method was immunoSEQ multiplex PCR; TCRdb's version includes in-frame clones alone and lacks a portion of them. The sample lists 46,000 or so clones, 78% occurring once. Sequencing was done on a sample of memory CD4+ T cells from blood. The receptors shown here come from an adult in good health and CMV-seronegative. Each CDR3 is given with its conserved first and last residue. The D gene is left open where the match is weak. A clone size is listed for some rows: how often the clone was seen (once, few, many), or a class if it is expanded.

D | J | V | size | CDR3 | DNA
TRBD1 | TRBJ1-6 | TRBV9 | once | CASSVGPGDRANSPLHF | TGTGCCAGCAGCGTAGGTCCTGGGGACAGAGCTAATTCACCCCTCCACTTT
. | TRBJ1-3 | TRBV4-3 | . | CASSQGAVQTGNTIYF | TGCGCCAGCAGCCAAGGGGCAGTCCAAACTGGAAACACCATATATTTT
. | TRBJ2-1 | TRBV7-2 | . | CASSRRTMENSYNEQFF | TGTGCCAGCAGCCGACGCACGATGGAGAATTCATACAATGAGCAGTTCTTC
. | TRBJ2-3 | TRBV6-5 | . | CASSYRSRGTDTQYF | TGTGCCAGCAGTTACAGATCGCGGGGCACAGATACGCAGTATTTT
. | TRBJ1-5 | TRBV19 | . | CASSIDWVNQPQHF | TGTGCCAGTAGTATAGATTGGGTCAATCAGCCCCAGCATTTT
. | TRBJ2-3 | TRBV5-4 | . | CASSATSTDTQYF | TGTGCCAGCAGCGCTACAAGCACAGATACGCAGTATTTT
TRBD1 | TRBJ2-7 | TRBV19 | once | CASKAQGASYEQYF | TGTGCCAGTAAAGCCCAGGGGGCGTCCTACGAGCAGTACTTC
TRBD2 | TRBJ2-3 | TRBV28 | once | CATCGGGTDTQYF | TGTGCCACCTGTGGGGGGGGCACAGATACGCAGTATTTT
. | TRBJ1-4 | TRBV5-1 | . | CASSLAPGSNEKLFF | TGCGCCAGCAGCTTGGCCCCCGGATCTAATGAAAAACTGTTTTTT
. | TRBJ1-2 | TRBV6-5 | . | CASSYSGSNYGYTF | TGTGCCAGCAGTTACTCGGGCAGTAACTATGGCTACACCTTC
. | TRBJ1-5 | TRBV28 | once | CASTSRGASNQPQHF | TGTGCCAGCACTTCTCGGGGGGCTAGCAATCAGCCCCAGCATTTT
TRBD1 | TRBJ1-6 | TRBV23-1 | . | CASSKGQGDSPLHF | TGCGCCAGCAGCAAGGGACAGGGGGATTCACCCCTCCACTTT
. | TRBJ2-2 | TRBV19 | . | CASSIGAGSAGELFF | TGTGCCAGTAGTATCGGGGCTGGGAGCGCCGGGGAGCTGTTTTTT
. | TRBJ1-5 | TRBV30 | . | CAWSLGPSQPQHF | TGTGCCTGGAGTTTGGGTCCGAGTCAGCCCCAGCATTTT
TRBD1 | TRBJ1-5 | TRBV30 | . | CAWRGQGHGPQHF | TGTGCCTGGAGAGGACAGGGGCATGGGCCCCAGCATTTT
TRBD2 | TRBJ2-6 | TRBV18 | . | CASSTSASGGSGANVLTF | TGTGCCAGCTCTACCAGCGCTAGCGGGGGTTCTGGGGCCAACGTCCTGACTTTC
. | TRBJ1-6 | TRBV5-1 | . | CASSLGQNNSPLHF | TGCGCCAGCAGCTTGGGCCAGAATAATTCACCCCTCCACTTT
. | TRBJ2-3 | TRBV30 | . | CAWSKGTDTQYF | TGTGCCTGGAGCAAAGGGACAGATACGCAGTATTTT
. | TRBJ1-2 | TRBV7-8 | . | CASSLDPMGNYGYTF | TGTGCCAGCAGCTTAGACCCAATGGGTAACTATGGCTACACCTTC
TRBD1 | TRBJ1-1 | TRBV7-2 | . | CASTRQGAQDTEAFF | TGTGCCAGCACCAGACAGGGGGCTCAGGACACTGAAGCTTTCTTT
. | TRBJ2-7 | TRBV5-8 | once | CASSLRGISYEQYF | TGTGCCAGCAGCTTGCGAGGGATCTCCTACGAGCAGTACTTC
. | TRBJ2-5 | TRBV19 | . | CASSIGFLSQETQYF | TGTGCCAGTAGTATAGGATTCCTAAGCCAAGAGACCCAGTACTTC
. | TRBJ2-2 | TRBV9 | . | CASSVYAGRNTGELFF | TGTGCCAGCAGCGTTTACGCGGGGCGGAACACCGGGGAGCTGTTTTTT
TRBD1 | TRBJ1-2 | TRBV6-6 | . | CASSYLQGASGYTF | TGTGCCAGCAGTTACCTCCAGGGGGCGTCTGGCTACACCTTC
. | TRBJ2-2 | TRBV5-1 | . | CASSGLTGLNTGELFF | TGCGCCAGCAGCGGGCTGACAGGATTGAACACCGGGGAGCTGTTTTTT
. | TRBJ1-4 | TRBV30 | . | CACGRGAGEKLFF | TGTGCCTGCGGGCGCGGGGCTGGCGAAAAACTGTTTTTT
. | TRBJ2-3 | TRBV5-6 | . | CASSAPGRTDTQYF | TGTGCCAGCAGCGCTCCAGGTCGCACAGATACGCAGTATTTT
. | TRBJ2-4 | TRBV15 | once | CATSVGRTVAKNIQYF | TGTGCCACCAGCGTTGGTCGGACGGTAGCCAAAAACATTCAGTACTTC
. | TRBJ2-2 | TRBV2 | . | CASSHGAETGELFF | TGTGCCAGCAGCCACGGGGCCGAGACCGGGGAGCTGTTTTTT
. | TRBJ2-3 | TRBV19 | . | CASSLWSSTDTQYF | TGTGCCAGTAGTCTGTGGTCAAGCACAGATACGCAGTATTTT
TRBD1 | TRBJ1-3 | TRBV5-1 | . | CASSLEGQGNTIYF | TGCGCCAGCAGCTTGGAGGGACAGGGAAACACCATATATTTT
. | TRBJ1-2 | TRBV20-1 | . | CSARPSVRYTF | TGCAGTGCCCGACCCTCGGTCCGCTACACCTTC
. | TRBJ2-5 | TRBV7-3 | . | CASSLSGRETQYF | TGTGCCAGCAGCTTAAGCGGTCGCGAGACCCAGTACTTC
TRBD2 | TRBJ2-1 | TRBV30 | . | CAWGRGGFGNEQFF | TGTGCCTGGGGTCGCGGGGGGTTCGGCAATGAGCAGTTCTTC
TRBD1 | TRBJ1-3 | TRBV7-8 | . | CASLTGTGNTIYF | TGTGCCAGTCTGACAGGGACTGGAAACACCATATATTTT
. | TRBJ1-2 | TRBV5-6 | once | CASSLGYGYTF | TGTGCCAGCAGCTTGGGCTATGGCTACACCTTC
. | TRBJ2-7 | TRBV9 | . | CASSVAAWAGYEQYF | TGTGCCAGCAGCGTAGCTGCCTGGGCCGGTTACGAGCAGTACTTC
TRBD2 | TRBJ2-5 | TRBV2 | . | CASSPGLAGGPGETQYF | TGTGCCAGCAGTCCCGGGCTAGCGGGGGGGCCTGGAGAGACCCAGTACTTC
. | TRBJ2-1 | TRBV2 | . | CASSEADYLLGGQQFF | TGTGCCAGCAGTGAAGCAGACTACCTCTTAGGGGGACAGCAGTTCTTC
TRBD1 | TRBJ2-3 | TRBV9 | few | CASSVDLPAWGQGTYTDTQYF | TGTGCCAGCAGCGTAGACCTTCCGGCCTGGGGACAGGGCACTTACACAGATACGCAGTATTTT
. | TRBJ2-7 | TRBV23-1 | . | CASSLPRGEQYF | TGCGCCAGCAGTCTACCTCGGGGCGAGCAGTACTTC
. | TRBJ1-1 | TRBV6-6 | . | CASTLQIMNTEAFF | TGTGCCAGCACCCTCCAGATAATGAACACTGAAGCTTTCTTT
. | TRBJ2-2 | TRBV5-1 | . | CASSLGGAARELFF | TGCGCCAGCAGCTTGGGAGGAGCGGCCCGGGAGCTGTTTTTT
TRBD1 | TRBJ2-7 | TRBV6-5 | . | CASSYSLGTGAGEQYF | TGTGCCAGCAGTTACAGCCTCGGGACAGGGGCGGGCGAGCAGTACTTC
. | TRBJ1-6 | TRBV7-2 | . | CASSTRASGNNSPLHF | TGTGCCAGCAGCACCCGGGCCTCGGGCAATAATTCACCCCTCCACTTT
. | TRBJ1-5 | TRBV7-9 | . | CASSLTLREPQHF | TGTGCCAGCAGCCTAACCCTGCGGGAGCCCCAGCATTTT
. | TRBJ2-6 | TRBV15 | once | CATSSIGVPGANVLTF | TGTGCCACCAGCTCTATTGGGGTACCCGGGGCCAACGTCCTGACTTTC
TRBD1 | TRBJ1-2 | TRBV7-3 | . | CASSLSGQGYGYTF | TGTGCCAGCAGCTTATCGGGACAGGGCTATGGCTACACCTTC
. | TRBJ1-4 | TRBV15 | . | CATSRVSPGEKLFF | TGTGCCACCAGCAGAGTATCGCCCGGTGAAAAACTGTTTTTT
. | TRBJ1-1 | TRBV5-1 | . | CASTGQVGFTEAFF | TGCGCCAGCACCGGCCAGGTGGGGTTCACTGAAGCTTTCTTT